Listed below are T cell receptor beta chains from one sample, sequenced in a study of PD-1 blockade in classical Hodgkin lymphoma. Clones were read by immunoSEQ multiplex PCR, and TCRdb kept only the in-frame ones, dropping some. Of approximately 57,000 clones listed, around 93% were seen once; the top ten hold about 10%. This specimen was peripheral blood mononuclear cells (PBMCs), taken before the second cycle of nivolumab. These TCRs come from a human donor with classical Hodgkin lymphoma. Both conserved end residues are part of each CDR3. A D gene is named only where the DNA matches it firmly. Clone size, where shown, is once, few, many, or a class for clones that have expanded.

>-|TRBV9|-|TRBJ1-3
TGTGCCAGCAGCGCCGGGACGGCCTCTGGAAACACCATATATTTT
CASSAGTASGNTIYF
>-|TRBV19|TRBD1|TRBJ2-2
TGTGCCGGTTCGGACAGGCCAGTTACCGCGAACACCGGGGAGCTGTTTTTT
CAGSDRPVTANTGELFF
>-|TRBV7-8|TRBD2|TRBJ2-1
TGTGCCAGCAGCTTACTCCTTAGCGGGAGGGACAATGAGCAGTTCTTC
CASSLLLSGRDNEQFF
>-|TRBV6-7|-|TRBJ2-2
TGTGCCAGCAGTGATACGTACGTAGGAGGCGTCGACACCGGGGAGCTGTTTTTT
CASSDTYVGGVDTGELFF
>-|TRBV28|TRBD2|TRBJ2-5
TGTGCCAGCAGTTTGTGGACTAGCGGGACGAGCCAAGAGACCCAGTACTTC
CASSLWTSGTSQETQYF
>-|TRBV9|TRBD1|TRBJ2-7
TGTGCCAGCAGCGTAGCCCGGACAGGGACTTCCTACGAGCAGTACTTC
CASSVARTGTSYEQYF
>once|TRBV5-1|-|TRBJ1-2
TGCGCCAGCAGCTTGGCGGGGGATAGACCTAACTATGGCTACACCTTC
CASSLAGDRPNYGYTF
>-|TRBV7-2|-|TRBJ1-2
TGTGCCAGCAGCTTAGCGGTACAGGCGGGCTATGGCTACACCTTC
CASSLAVQAGYGYTF
>-|TRBV28|-|TRBJ1-1
TGTGCCAGCAGCCTGAAGGGGCGCGGGTGGACTGAAGCTTTCTTT
CASSLKGRGWTEAFF
>-|TRBV4-3|TRBD1|TRBJ1-1
TGCGCCAGCAGCCAAGTCGGTGGGTCACAGGGGGCCTACACTGAAGCTTTCTTT
CASSQVGGSQGAYTEAFF
>-|TRBV23-1|-|TRBJ2-7
TGCGCCAGCAGTCAACCGGGGGAGTCTCCTTGTAAGAACGAGCAGTACTTC
CASSQPGESPCKNEQYF
>-|TRBV6-1|TRBD1|TRBJ1-3
TGTGCCAGCAGTGACTTGCAGGGGGCGACTGGAAACACCATATATTTT
CASSDLQGATGNTIYF
>-|TRBV7-9|-|TRBJ2-7
TGTGCCAGCAGCACCGGGACCCAATACTACGAGCAGTACTTC
CASSTGTQYYEQYF
>-|TRBV5-1|TRBD2|TRBJ2-3
TGCGCCAGCAGCTGGGGGACTAGCGGGGGCACAGATACGCAGTATTTT
CASSWGTSGGTDTQYF
>-|TRBV5-1|TRBD1|TRBJ2-5
TGCGCCAGCAGCCGACAGGGAATCCAAGAGACCCAGTACTTC
CASSRQGIQETQYF
>-|TRBV7-3|-|TRBJ2-5
TGTGCCAGCAGCTTAGGTGGGGTCCGAGAGACCCAGTACTTC
CASSLGGVRETQYF
>-|TRBV2|-|TRBJ1-6
TGTGCCAGCAAGCAGGGGCGCGGTTCACCCCTCCACTTT
CASKQGRGSPLHF
>-|TRBV6-5|TRBD1|TRBJ2-7
TGTGCCAGCAGTCCCGGGACAGGTAACGAGCAGTACTTC
CASSPGTGNEQYF
>-|TRBV11-1|-|TRBJ1-1
TGTGCCAGCAGTATAGAGGGAAGTTTGGCTTTCTTT
CASSIEGSLAFF
>-|TRBV6-6|TRBD1|TRBJ2-7
TGTGCCAGCAGGCCCGGGACAGGGGACTACGAGCAGTACTTC
CASRPGTGDYEQYF
>-|TRBV7-9|-|TRBJ1-1
TGTGCCAGCAGCTTAATGGGCCAGGGAACGGCTGAAGCTTTCTTT
CASSLMGQGTAEAFF
>-|TRBV19|TRBD1|TRBJ2-2
TGTGCCAGTACCGACAGGGGCGACACCGGGGAGCTGTTTTTT
CASTDRGDTGELFF
>-|TRBV28|-|TRBJ2-5
TGTGCCAGCAGTCCATCGACACCGGGGCAAGAGACCCAGTACTTC
CASSPSTPGQETQYF
>-|TRBV27|TRBD1|TRBJ1-2
TGTGCCAGCAGTTTTACAGGGGGCGATGGCTACACCTTC
CASSFTGGDGYTF
>once|TRBV19|TRBD1|TRBJ1-5
TGTGCCAGTAGTATACCTCGACAGGGTGAAAATCAGCCCCAGCATTTT
CASSIPRQGENQPQHF
>-|TRBV28|TRBD1|TRBJ2-4
TGTGCCAGCAGTTCTTTTGCCGGGACAGAGGACATTCAGTACTTC
CASSSFAGTEDIQYF
>-|TRBV28|TRBD1|TRBJ2-5
TGTGCCAGCAGTTCAGGCCCGGGACAGGGCTCCCAGTACTTC
CASSSGPGQGSQYF
>-|TRBV29-1|-|TRBJ2-3
TGCAGCGTTGTTCAGGGCGTCCCAGATACGCAGTATTTT
CSVVQGVPDTQYF
>-|TRBV7-6|TRBD2|TRBJ2-3
TGTGCCAGCAGTAAGCGGGGGGTCGGGGATACGCAGTATTTT
CASSKRGVGDTQYF
>-|TRBV10-3|-|TRBJ2-1
TGTGCCATCGGAGGGGACAATGAGCAGTTCTTC
CAIGGDNEQFF
>-|TRBV5-1|TRBD1|TRBJ2-1
TGCGCCAGCACCCCGGGACAGGGGTTGATGGATGAGCAGTTCTTC
CASTPGQGLMDEQFF
>-|TRBV5-4|TRBD1|TRBJ2-5
TGTGCCAGCAGCCTTGGTGGTCGACAGGGCCCCCAAGAGACCCAGTACTTC
CASSLGGRQGPQETQYF
>once|TRBV9|-|TRBJ1-3
TGTGCCAGCAGCGGGACCTCCTCTGGAAACACCATATATTTT
CASSGTSSGNTIYF
>-|TRBV28|-|TRBJ1-5
TGTGCCAGCAGTTTGAGGGGTTATCAGCCCCAGCATTTT
CASSLRGYQPQHF
>-|TRBV27|-|TRBJ2-5
TGTGCCAGCAGTAGGGGGGGAGCCCAGTACTTC
CASSRGGAQYF
>-|TRBV28|TRBD2|TRBJ2-3
TGTGCCAGCAGTCTCAGCGGGAGTGATACGCAGTATTTT
CASSLSGSDTQYF
>-|TRBV5-4|TRBD1|TRBJ2-7
TGTGCCAGCAGCTTTGAGGGGACAGGGAGGGACGAGCAGTACTTC
CASSFEGTGRDEQYF
>-|TRBV30|TRBD1|TRBJ2-7
TGTGCCTGGACCGAAAGACAGGGCTACGAGCAGTACTTC
CAWTERQGYEQYF
>-|TRBV18|-|TRBJ1-1
TGTGCCAGCTCAGCAGGGGACACTGAAGCTTTCTTT
CASSAGDTEAFF
>-|TRBV6-5|-|TRBJ2-1
TGTGCCAGCAGTTTGCGAAGCTCCTACAATGAGCAGTTCTTC
CASSLRSSYNEQFF
>-|TRBV27|-|TRBJ1-2
TGTGCCAGCAGTTTATCCGGGACGGCTTATGGCTACACCTTC
CASSLSGTAYGYTF
>-|TRBV28|-|TRBJ1-1
TGTGCCAGCAGTTTCCCACCCAGCCGGACTGAAGCTTTCTTT
CASSFPPSRTEAFF
>once|TRBV4-2|-|TRBJ1-2
TGTGCCAGCAGCCGGGACAACTATGGCTACACCTTC
CASSRDNYGYTF
>-|TRBV2|-|TRBJ2-1
TGTGCCAGCAGCGAAGTAAAAGGTGAGCAGTTCTTC
CASSEVKGEQFF
>-|TRBV6-5|-|TRBJ1-2
TGTGCCAGCAGGAGAAGTGAATTCTATGGCTACACCTTC
CASRRSEFYGYTF
>-|TRBV19|-|TRBJ1-2
TGTGCCAGTAGTATTTTGCCTGAGGACCCGACCCATGGCTACACCTTC
CASSILPEDPTHGYTF
>-|TRBV29-1|TRBD2|TRBJ2-5
TGCAGCGTTGAAAGAGGGCGGGGGGGCCGAGAGACCCAGTACTTC
CSVERGRGGRETQYF
>-|TRBV10-3|TRBD1|TRBJ1-1
TGTGCCATCAATGGACAGGGGATGAACACTGAAGCTTTCTTT
CAINGQGMNTEAFF
>-|TRBV5-1|-|TRBJ2-5
TGCGCCAGCAGCCCCAGACCTGAAGGCCAAGAGACCCAGTACTTC
CASSPRPEGQETQYF
>-|TRBV6-5|TRBD2|TRBJ2-1
TGTGCCAGCAGCCCGGGACTAGCGGGATACAATGAGCAGTTCTTC
CASSPGLAGYNEQFF
>-|TRBV19|-|TRBJ2-1
TGTGCCAGTAGTACTGGACTCCTGTACGCGGATGAGCAGTTCTTC
CASSTGLLYADEQFF
>-|TRBV6-4|TRBD2|TRBJ2-1
TGTGCCAGCAGTGACTCTAGCGGGAGCTACAATGAGCAGTTCTTC
CASSDSSGSYNEQFF
>-|TRBV4-3|-|TRBJ2-7
TGCGCCAGCAGCCAAGAAAGAAGTTCCGAGCAGTACTTC
CASSQERSSEQYF
>-|TRBV13|TRBD2|TRBJ2-5
TGTGCCAGCAGCTTAGGGGCTGCGGGGGGATTCCAAGAGACCCAGTACTTC
CASSLGAAGGFQETQYF
>-|TRBV19|-|TRBJ2-7
TGTGCCAGTAGTATGGAATACCGGGATCCCGGGTGGGAGCAGTACTTC
CASSMEYRDPGWEQYF
>-|TRBV27|TRBD2|TRBJ2-1
TGTGCCAGCAGTTGGACTAGCGGGAGGGGATACAATGAGCAGTTCTTC
CASSWTSGRGYNEQFF
>-|TRBV28|TRBD2|TRBJ2-7
TGTGCCAGCAGTTTACTAGCGGGAGCCTACGAGCAGTACTTC
CASSLLAGAYEQYF